This TCR beta chain was found in a study of CD8+CD57+ T cells in acquired aplastic anemia. Genomic DNA constituted the template upon which TCR beta VDJ and CDR3 profiling was performed. TCRdb redid the calling of the reads with MiXCR, one entry per CDR3 protein. The sample includes 150,000 or so distinct CDR3 sequences, roughly 45% of them seen just once. Selection for sequencing was limited to patients who had shown CD8+CD57+ cell expansion by flow cytometry. This clonotype was recorded many times. The CDR3 spans 14 residues. Germline CDR1 SGHVS, CDR2 FNYEAQ. Losses at the gene ends were 5 bases for V and 8 bases for J; bases not matched to a gene: 3.

The chain has TRBV7-6 and TRBJ1-6; 10 nucleotides align to TRBD1. The sample was sorted CD4+, CD8+, or CD8+CD57+ T cells (not recorded which) from PBMCs. This receptor was identified in a human donor with aplastic anemia. The CDR3 DNA reads as TGTGCCAGCAGCCAGGACAGGGGGGATTCACCCCTCCACTTT. It is translated as CASSQDRGDSPLHF.